This T cell receptor beta chain was identified during a study of vaccination and CD4 T cells after COVID-19. On the study more broadly: The authors exposed cells to overlapping spike peptides derived from SARS-CoV-2, HCoV-NL63, HCoV-OC43 and HCoV-229E.

CDR1 and CDR2 (germline): DFQATT, SNEGSKA (reference sequence). Trimming took 4 bases from V and 0 from J, leaving 13 bases between them. The length of the CDR3 is 15 residues. On this clonotype itself: Its specificity is unknown.

As for time point: late sampling 161 to 241 days after vaccination in a few convalescent patients. Treatment noted: roughly nine-day PBMC culture with coronavirus spike peptide pools or control peptides (ViraFEST assay). Culture conditions combined fewer than 2.5 million PBMCs per well with 9.5 to 10 IU/ml IL-2 and around 9.5 ug/ml peptide pools. Once obtained from cultured CD4+ T cells, the DNA was sequenced using the Oncomine TCR Beta short-read assay. TCRdb passed the PCR reads through MiXCR, listing each CDR3 protein once. This sample yields some 25,000 distinct CDR3 sequences, of which around 30% are seen a single time; approximately 3% belongs to the top ten. Whole-study results and caveats: Clonotypes reactive to SARS-CoV-2 had a median that went up from approximately 21 to 40, but not significantly. Only post-vaccination samples contained a median approximately 86% of the reactive clones in convalescent patients.

The chain couples TRBV20-1 to TRBJ2-1; D uncertain. This receptor was taken from a human donor who had recovered from COVID-19. Source: CD4+ T cells from blood, cultured in vitro, taken about 7 months after SARS-CoV-2 vaccination. The CDR3 nucleotides are TGCAGTGCTAATAGTCTCCGCAGCTCCTACAATGAGCAGTTCTTC. This codes for CSANSLRSSYNEQFF.